Sequencing of this TCR beta chain was carried out in a study of cytomegalovirus exposure and HLA in healthy donors. Germline CDR1 SGHTA, CDR2 FQGNSA. CDR3 length equals 12 residues. With V trimmed by 0 bases and J by 11 bases, 3 bases remained unmatched. A few counts support this clone. The PCR had 60 Vbeta and 13 Jbeta primers. TCRdb's copy holds only in-frame clones and misses some; the assay was immunoSEQ multiplex PCR. This table holds under 200,000 clones, over 70% found once. The sequenced material came from PBMCs. The clonotype comes from a female donor in good health and CMV-seronegative. The chain couples TRBV7-2 to TRBJ2-5, with 7 nucleotides matching TRBD2. The CDR3 here is CASSLARGGQYF. The CDR3 region has the DNA TGTGCCAGCAGCTTAGCAAGGGGAGGGCAGTACTTC.